Below, one T cell receptor (beta chain) is given with its context. This record comes from a study of CD8 T cells in ankylosing spondylitis. Germline V gene sequence: CDR1 LNHNV, CDR2 YYDKDF (reference sequence). This CDR3 spans 15 amino acids. V lost 3 bases and J 2 bases, leaving 12 bases between the germline ends. TCRdb analysed the 5' RACE reads with MiXCR anew, one entry per CDR3 protein. The sample includes 350,000 to 400,000 distinct CDR3 sequences, approximately 22% of them seen just once. Material for sequencing was blood, either unsorted or a sorted T cell fraction (not recorded which). The rearrangement links TRBV15 to TRBJ2-3; D may be TRBD1 or TRBD2 (7 bases each). This TCR came from a male donor with ankylosing spondylitis or in good health (not recorded which). The CDR3 DNA reads TGTGCCACCAGCAGGACAGGGAGGGACACAGATACGCAGTATTTT. Protein product: CATSRTGRDTDTQYF.